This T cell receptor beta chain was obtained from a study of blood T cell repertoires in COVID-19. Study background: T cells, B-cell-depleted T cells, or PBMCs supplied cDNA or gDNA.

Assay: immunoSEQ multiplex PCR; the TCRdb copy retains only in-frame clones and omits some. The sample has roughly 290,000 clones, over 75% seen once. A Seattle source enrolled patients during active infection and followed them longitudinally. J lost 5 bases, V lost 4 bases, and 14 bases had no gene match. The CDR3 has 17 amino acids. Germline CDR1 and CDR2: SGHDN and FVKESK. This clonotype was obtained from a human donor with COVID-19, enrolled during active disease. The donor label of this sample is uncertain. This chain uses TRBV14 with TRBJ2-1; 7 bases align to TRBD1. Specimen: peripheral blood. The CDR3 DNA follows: TGTGCCAGCAGCCTCGGACAGGATCGTGACCTAAACAATGAGCAGTTCTTC. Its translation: CASSLGQDRDLNNEQFF.